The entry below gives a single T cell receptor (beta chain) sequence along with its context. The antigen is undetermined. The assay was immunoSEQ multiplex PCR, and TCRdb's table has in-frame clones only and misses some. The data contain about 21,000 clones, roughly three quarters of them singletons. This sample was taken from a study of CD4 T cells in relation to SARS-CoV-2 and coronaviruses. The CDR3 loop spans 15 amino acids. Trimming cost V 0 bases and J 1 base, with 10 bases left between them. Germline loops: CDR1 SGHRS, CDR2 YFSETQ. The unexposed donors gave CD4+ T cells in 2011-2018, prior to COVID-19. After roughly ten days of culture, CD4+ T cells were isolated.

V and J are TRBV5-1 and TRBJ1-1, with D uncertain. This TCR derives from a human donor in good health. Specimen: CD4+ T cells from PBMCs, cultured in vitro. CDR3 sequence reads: CASSLAGAGNTEAFF. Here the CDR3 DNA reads TGCGCCAGCAGCTTGGCGGGCGCCGGGAACACTGAAGCTTTCTTT. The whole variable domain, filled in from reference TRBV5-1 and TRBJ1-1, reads KAGVTQTPRYLIKTRGQQVTLSCSPISGHRSVSWYQQTPGQGLQFLFEYFSETQRNKGNFPGRFSGRQFSNSRSEMNVSTLELGDSALYLCASSLAGAGNTEAFFGQGTRLTVV.